Each of the 16 T cell receptor beta chains below was sequenced from the same sample in a study of response to subunit inactivated influenza vaccine. MiXCR, run by TCRdb on the RT-PCR reads, gives a single entry per CDR3 protein. The data show around 500,000 distinct CDR3 sequences, with roughly 9.8% seen just once and approximately 12% held by the top ten. This sample comprised PBMCs from blood, obtained 40 to 50 days after vaccination. The receptor set was obtained from a man over 45 who received an inactivated influenza vaccine.

This clonotype was seen only a few times. The rearrangement links TRBV20-1 to TRBJ2-4, with TRBD2 identical over 7 bases. CDR1 is DFQATT, CDR2 SNEGSKA, per germline (reference sequence). V lost 3 bases and J lost 7; bases outside the gene matches: 15. The CDR3 is 16 amino acids. Here the CDR3 reads CSASRSSGLGGNIQYF. CDR3 bases: TGCAGTGCTAGTAGATCCTCAGGGCTCGGGGGGAACATTCAGTACTTC.

This clonotype was observed a few times. The genes are TRBV29-1 and TRBJ1-1; possible D gene TRBD1, 5 bases. This CDR3 spans 11 amino acids. Trimming removed 4 bases from V and 8 bases from J, with 11 bases in between. CDR1 is SQVTM and CDR2 is ANQGSEA in the germline V gene. CDR3 loop: CSVASAGEAFF. The CDR3 coding sequence is TGCAGCGTTGCCTCGGCAGGGGAAGCTTTCTTT.

This clonotype came up many times. V gene TRBV6-1 combines with J gene TRBJ1-6; no clear D gene. The length of the CDR3 is 14 residues. V dropped 7 bases and J dropped 2 bases, with 9 bases sitting between them. CDR1 and CDR2 (germline): MNHNS, SASEGT. CDR3 DNA: TGTGCCAGCACAACGGGGACCTATAATTCACCCCTCCACTTT. It translates to CASTTGTYNSPLHF.

The V gene is TRBV6-2 or TRBV6-3, the J gene TRBJ1-5; D uncertain. The germline V gene has CDR1 MNHEY and CDR2 SVGEGT. Trimming took off 0 bases at V and 2 bases at J, with 8 bases between the two ends. The CDR3 is 15 residues long. This chain's CDR3 is CASSYSNSGNQPQHF. CDR3 DNA: TGTGCCAGCAGTTACTCGAACTCGGGCAATCAGCCCCAGCATTTT.

This clonotype was seen ten or more times. The V call is TRBV2, the J call TRBJ2-3; D call uncertain. The CDR3 has 14 amino acids. Germline CDR1 reads SNHLY; CDR2 reads FYNNEI. V was pared by 1 base and J by 0 bases, with 5 bases between. CDR3 loop: CASSEGLSTDTQYF. The CDR3 DNA sequence: TGTGCCAGCAGTGAAGGCTTAAGCACAGATACGCAGTATTTT.

This clonotype was counted between two and nine times. This chain links TRBV10-3 with TRBJ2-5, with 7 bases that match TRBD2. V lost 2 bases, J lost 5 bases, and 8 bases stayed unmatched. Germline V gives CDR1 ENHRY, CDR2 SYGVKD. The CDR3 extends over 15 amino acids. The CDR3 DNA is TGTGCCATCAGTGAGCTGGCGGGAGCCACGGAGACCCAGTACTTC. Translated, it gives CAISELAGATETQYF.

This clonotype was observed a few times. The chain joins TRBV5-1 to TRBJ2-3, with unresolved D. Trimming cost V 5 bases and J 2 bases, with 6 bases left between them. The length of the CDR3 is 12 residues. Germline V gene lookup returns CDR1 SGHRS and CDR2 YFSETQ. Here the CDR3 reads CASRGITDTQYF. The CDR3 nucleotides are TGCGCCAGCAGAGGTATCACAGATACGCAGTATTTT.

In this sample, this clonotype turned up a few times. The chain recombines TRBV11-2 with TRBJ2-7, with 10 bases identical to TRBD2. The CDR3 runs to 14 residues. CDR1 and CDR2 (germline): SGHAT, FQNNGV. V was pared by 1 base and J by 9 bases, with 6 bases of the junction left unmatched. CDR3 in amino acids: CASSLGLAGVLQYF. DNA for the CDR3: TGTGCCAGCAGCTTAGGGCTAGCGGGGGTTTTGCAGTACTTC.

There are many counts of this clonotype. The rearrangement joins TRBV11-2 to TRBJ2-7; D may match TRBD1 or TRBD2 (6 bases each). Trimming shortened V by 4 bases and J by 0 bases, and 22 bases separated the two germline ends. Germline-derived CDR1 and CDR2 are SGHAT and FQNNGV. This CDR3 is 18 amino acids long. This chain's CDR3 is CASSSFLSIGGSSYEQYF. The DNA of the CDR3 is TGTGCCAGCAGCTCCTTCCTTTCAATAGGGGGGAGCTCCTACGAGCAGTACTTC.

In its sample, this clonotype was seen a few times. This chain joins TRBV5-8 and TRBJ1-2; D might be TRBD1 (5 bases). Germline lookup yields CDR1 SGHTS and CDR2 YDEGEE. This CDR3 comprises 14 residues. The V and J ends lost 5 bases and 8 bases respectively, with 19 bases between them. CDR3 nucleotides: TGTGCCAGCAGGCCCGGGGCCGGGTGGTGGGGCTACACCTTC. Translation: CASRPGAGWWGYTF.

This clonotype has more than one count but fewer than ten. This sequence joins TRBV9 and TRBJ2-3; a possible D gene is TRBD1 (6 bases). Trimming shortened V by 0 bases and J by 1 base, and 15 bases separated the two germline ends. Per germline, CDR1 SGDLS and CDR2 YYNGEE. CDR3 length: 17 amino acids. Here the CDR3 DNA reads TGTGCCAGCAGCGTAGGGGCCCTATCAGGGGGCACAGATACGCAGTATTTT. Translation gives CASSVGALSGGTDTQYF.

The chain uses TRBV29-1 and TRBJ2-1; 8 nucleotides agree with TRBD1. The V gene end was trimmed by 2 bases and the J gene end by 9 bases; junction bases not matched to a gene: 3. The CDR3 covers 12 residues. Germline V lookup: CDR1 SQVTM, CDR2 ANQGSEA. The CDR3 spells CSVEQGASEQFF. CDR3 nucleotides: TGCAGCGTTGAACAGGGGGCCAGTGAGCAGTTCTTC.

The chain combines TRBV7-2 with TRBJ2-7; 7 bases align to TRBD2. The CDR3 length is 14 residues. Germline CDR1 is SGHTA and CDR2 is FQGNSA. After removal of 5 bases from V and 4 bases from J, the junction contained 8 bases not matched to a gene. In nucleotides, the CDR3 is TGTGCCAGCAGCCTTCTGGGTAGCGGGTACGAGCAGTACTTC. Residues: CASSLLGSGYEQYF.

The V gene is TRBV3-1, the J gene TRBJ2-7; the D gene is possibly TRBD1 (6 bases). The V end lost 9 bases, the J end lost 5 bases, and 11 bases lay between the germline ends. Germline V gene data show CDR1 as LGHDT and CDR2 as YNNKEL (reference sequence). The CDR3 runs 11 residues. The CDR3 loop is CASGRGNEQYF. CDR3 bases: TGTGCCAGTGGCAGGGGTAACGAGCAGTACTTC.

This clonotype was counted only a few times. The CDR3 nucleotides are TGCGCCAGCAGCTTGCCCGGCGGTAACACTGAAGCTTTCTTT. Residues: CASSLPGGNTEAFF. The chain combines TRBV5-1 with TRBJ1-1; D gene uncertain. The CDR3 runs 14 residues. The V end lost 1 base, the J end lost 2 bases, and 9 bases lay between the germline ends. Germline V CDR1 and CDR2: SGHRS, YFSETQ.

This clonotype was observed a handful of times. The chain carries TRBV6-1 and TRBJ2-1; D call uncertain. Trimming stripped 5 bases from V and 5 bases from J, with 16 bases between. Germline V gene data show CDR1 as MNHNS and CDR2 as SASEGT. The CDR3 length is 15 residues. CDR3: CASSRTTTLHNEQFF. The CDR3 DNA is TGTGCCAGCAGTCGAACCACCACACTACACAATGAGCAGTTCTTC.